Each of the 16 T cell receptor beta chains below was sequenced from the same sample in a study of cytomegalovirus exposure and HLA in healthy donors. Sequenced by immunoSEQ multiplex PCR; TCRdb stores in-frame clones only, minus some. The sample contains around 250,000 clones, around 90% of which appear only once. The specimen was PBMCs. The receptors here all came from a woman younger than 35 in good health and CMV-seronegative.

The chain uses TRBV7-2 and TRBJ2-7, with a tentative D call TRBD1 (7 bases). V was cut by 2 bases and J by 0 bases, with 20 bases left in between. The length of the CDR3 is 18 residues. Germline V CDR1 and CDR2: SGHTA, FQGNSA. Written as DNA, the CDR3 is TGTGCCAGCAGCTTATTGGGGCGGGACAGCGGACCCTCCTACGAGCAGTACTTC. It specifies CASSLLGRDSGPSYEQYF. The complete variable domain, with remaining parts taken from reference TRBV7-2 and TRBJ2-7, reads GAGVSQSPSNKVTEKGKDVELRCDPISGHTALYWYRQSLGQGLEFLIYFQGNSAPDKSGLPSDRFSAERTGGSVSTLTIQRTQQEDSAVYLCASSLLGRDSGPSYEQYFGPGTRLTVT.

This clone has more than one count but fewer than ten. CDR3 in amino acids: CASSAGPNSNQPQHF. The CDR3 bases are TGCGCCAGCAGCGCGGGACCGAATAGCAATCAGCCCCAGCATTTT. V usage is TRBV5-1 and J usage is TRBJ1-5; tentative D call: TRBD1 (5 bases). CDR3 length: 15 amino acids. The V end was cut by 4 bases, the J end by 0 bases, with 11 bases between. Germline loops: CDR1 SGHRS, CDR2 YFSETQ.

DNA of the CDR3: TGTGCCACCAGCAGAGATGGACAGTACCAAGAGACCCAGTACTTC. Translation gives CATSRDGQYQETQYF. The chain couples TRBV15 to TRBJ2-5, with D possibly being TRBD1 (6 bases). The CDR3 is 15 amino acids. V was clipped by 0 bases and J by 0 bases, with 8 bases between them. The germline gives CDR1 LNHNV, CDR2 YYDKDF (reference sequence). Combining the CDR3 with reference TRBV15 and TRBJ2-5 gives the whole variable domain DAMVIQNPRYQVTQFGKPVTLSCSQTLNHNVMYWYQQKSSQAPKLLFHYYDKDFNNEADTPDNFQSRRPNTSFCFLDIRSPGLGDTAMYLCATSRDGQYQETQYFGPGTRLLVL.

V usage is TRBV6-1 and J usage is TRBJ2-7; D is perhaps TRBD1 (6 bases). Germline lookup yields CDR1 MNHNS and CDR2 SASEGT. Trimming cost V 3 bases and J 2 bases, with 14 bases left between them. The CDR3 is 15 amino acids. The CDR3 loop reads CASSDPGAPPYEQYV. The DNA for the CDR3 is TGTGCCAGCAGTGACCCAGGGGCTCCCCCCTACGAGCAGTACGTC.

The genes are TRBV7-2 and TRBJ1-5; 7 bases match TRBD1. Germline loops: CDR1 SGHTA, CDR2 FQGNSA. V gave up 5 bases and J gave up 9 bases; unmatched junction bases: 10. The CDR3 runs to 14 residues. The CDR3 spells CASSPGQAFGPQHF. As DNA, the CDR3 is TGTGCCAGCAGCCCCGGACAGGCCTTCGGGCCCCAGCATTTT.

The chain joins TRBV30 to TRBJ1-5; TRBD1 might be the D (6 bases). The germline V and J ends were trimmed by 3 bases and 4 bases, with 16 bases remaining between them. From germline, CDR1 is GTSNPN and CDR2 SVGIG (reference sequence). This CDR3 comprises 15 residues. For the CDR3, the DNA is TGTGCCTGGAGGTCGCTCGCAGGGGATAATCAGCCCCAGCATTTT. It is translated as CAWRSLAGDNQPQHF.

The chain combines TRBV18 with TRBJ1-3; the D is unclear. The CDR3 extends over 17 amino acids. CDR1 is KGHSH and CDR2 is LQKENI in the germline V gene. Trimming shortened V by 4 bases and J by 0 bases, and 16 bases separated the two germline ends. The CDR3 DNA is TGTGCCAGCTCACGGATTTCGACGGCGGACTCTGGAAACACCATATATTTT. It is translated as CASSRISTADSGNTIYF.

The rearrangement links TRBV14 to TRBJ1-1; the match to TRBD1 covers 7 bases. The junction had 2 bases not matched to a gene; V was cut back by 2 bases and J by 5 bases. This CDR3 contains 13 residues. CDR1 and CDR2 from the germline V gene are SGHDN and FVKESK. The CDR3 DNA reads as TGTGCCAGCAGCCAACTACAGGGGACTGAAGCTTTCTTT. Translating gives CASSQLQGTEAFF.

V gene TRBV5-4 combines with J gene TRBJ2-5, with TRBD2 matching 7 bases. Germline loops: CDR1 SGHNT, CDR2 YYREEE (reference sequence). V was pared by 1 base and J by 5 bases, with 2 bases of the junction left unmatched. The CDR3 consists of 13 residues. In DNA form, the CDR3 reads TGTGCCAGCAGCTTGTGGGGGGGGGAGACCCAGTACTTC. Its translation: CASSLWGGETQYF. The full variable domain, with the rest looked up from reference TRBV5-4 and TRBJ2-5, is ETGVTQSPTHLIKTRGQQVTLRCSSQSGHNTVSWYQQALGQGPQFIFQYYREEENGRGNFPPRFSGLQFPNYSSELNVNALELDDSALYLCASSLWGGETQYFGPGTRLLVL.

The rearrangement joins TRBV4-1 to TRBJ1-1, with no clear D. The V end was cut by 0 bases, the J end by 4 bases, with 15 bases between. Germline assignment: CDR1 MGHRA and CDR2 YSYEKL. This CDR3 is 16 amino acids long. CDR3 amino acids: CASSQDNYLGSTEAFF. The CDR3 DNA reads as TGCGCCAGCAGCCAAGACAACTATCTAGGGAGCACTGAAGCTTTCTTT.

The rearrangement links TRBV7-9 to TRBJ2-3; tentatively, D is TRBD2 (5 bases). This CDR3 has 15 amino acids. V gave up 3 bases and J gave up 0 bases, with 10 bases separating them. Germline CDR1 is SEHNR and CDR2 is FQNEAQ (reference sequence). The CDR3 reads CASSLRAASTDTQYF. DNA of the CDR3: TGTGCCAGCAGCTTGCGGGCAGCTAGCACAGATACGCAGTATTTT.

The DNA for the CDR3 is TGCGCCAGCAGTTTAACCCCGGGACAGGTGAAAGCTTTCTTT. It yields the protein CASSLTPGQVKAFF. The J gene is TRBJ1-1, the V gene TRBV5-1; 8 bases line up with TRBD1. V gave up 5 bases and J gave up 9 bases; unmatched junction bases: 12. In germline, CDR1 is SGHRS, CDR2 YFSETQ. The CDR3 has 14 amino acids.

The V and J genes are TRBV2 and TRBJ2-3; tentative D call: TRBD2 (6 bases). The V gene's germline CDR1 is SNHLY and CDR2 FYNNEI. V lost 5 bases, J lost 2 bases, and 14 bases lay in between. The CDR3 contains 15 residues. The CDR3 DNA sequence: TGTGCCAGCAGTAACCGGGACTTCTTCACAGATACGCAGTATTTT. Its protein is CASSNRDFFTDTQYF.

The chain couples TRBV11-2 to TRBJ2-7, with D unclear. The germline V and J ends were trimmed by 3 bases and 4 bases, with 10 bases remaining between them. Germline V lookup: CDR1 SGHAT, CDR2 FQNNGV. There are 13 residues in the CDR3. CDR3 nucleotides: TGTGCCAGCAGCTTTAGACTGAGGTACGAGCAGTACGTC. It specifies CASSFRLRYEQYV.

V is TRBV29-1 and J is TRBJ1-4, with D uncertain. V was clipped by 7 bases and J by 0 bases, with 21 bases between them. The CDR3 is made up of 17 amino acids. Germline values: CDR1 SQVTM, CDR2 ANQGSEA. The DNA for the CDR3 is TGCAGCGCCCTCCTCATCAAGCTTGATTCAACTAATGAAAAACTGTTTTTT. Translated: CSALLIKLDSTNEKLFF.

The V gene is TRBV18, the J gene TRBJ2-2; the D gene is possibly TRBD1 (6 bases). The length of the CDR3 is 15 residues. V lost 6 bases to trimming and J lost 6 bases, with 17 bases between them. Germline V CDR1 and CDR2: KGHSH, LQKENI. The CDR3 region is CASSRDTPPAGELFF. The CDR3 DNA is TGTGCCAGCTCCAGGGACACCCCGCCAGCCGGGGAGCTGTTTTTT.